This TCR beta chain was recorded in a study of cytomegalovirus exposure and HLA in healthy donors. Study-level background: Early release data held some 79 million unique TCRs from HLA-typed donors.

The PCR had 60 Vbeta and 13 Jbeta primers. Profiled with immunoSEQ multiplex PCR; TCRdb holds only in-frame clones, not every one. The table lists fewer than 85,000 clones, more than 75% of them singletons. Germline CDR1 MRHNA, CDR2 SNTAGT. V was cut by 4 bases and J by 7 bases, with 13 bases left in between. This CDR3 has 14 residues. The chain is built from TRBV6-4 and TRBJ2-2; a weak D match, TRBD2 (6 bases). The receptor comes from a male donor in good health and CMV-seropositive. Sample: PBMCs. In DNA, the CDR3 is TGTGCCAGCAGTGCGACTAGTTTGGTCGGGGAGCTGTTTTTT. Translation: CASSATSLVGELFF.